Below, 16 T cell receptor beta chains from the same sample are listed, as sequenced in a study of T-cell reconstitution after alpha-beta-depleted transplantation in children. Library preparation (for TCRbeta) was performed with unique molecular identifiers. MiXCR, run by TCRdb on the PCR reads, gives a single entry per CDR3 protein. Among about 870,000 distinct CDR3 sequences listed, about 16% were seen once. The sample in question was PBMCs, mostly from graft donor cells, obtained 360 days after TCRalphabeta/CD19-depleted stem cell transplant. Receptor source: a male patient aged 10-17 years who had a stem cell transplant for acute lymphoblastic leukemia, so the T cells may come from the graft donor.

This clonotype has more than one count but fewer than ten. This chain uses TRBV5-1 with TRBJ2-3, with D tentatively TRBD2 (6 bases). V dropped 2 bases and J dropped 2 bases, with 12 bases sitting between them. Germline values: CDR1 SGHRS, CDR2 YFSETQ. The CDR3 runs to 15 residues. The CDR3 nucleotides are TGCGCCAGCAGCTTTCGGGAGTCACTCACAGATACGCAGTATTTT. This translates into CASSFRESLTDTQYF. Full variable domain (rest looked up from reference TRBV5-1 and TRBJ2-3): KAGVTQTPRYLIKTRGQQVTLSCSPISGHRSVSWYQQTPGQGLQFLFEYFSETQRNKGNFPGRFSGRQFSNSRSEMNVSTLELGDSALYLCASSFRESLTDTQYFGPGTRLTVL.

This clonotype was seen only a few times. The chain is built from TRBV10-3 and TRBJ1-5; 7 positions match TRBD1. Per the germline V gene, CDR1 is ENHRY and CDR2 is SYGVKD. Trimming cost V 5 bases and J 3 bases; bases outside gene matches: 7. The CDR3 is 15 residues long. The DNA for the CDR3 is TGTGCCATCAGTAATGGACAGGTGTACAATCAGCCCCAGCATTTT. It is translated as CAISNGQVYNQPQHF.

This clonotype was observed many times. The genes are TRBV5-1 and TRBJ2-7; the D gene is possibly TRBD1 (6 bases). Trimming removed 7 bases at V and 3 bases at J, with 14 bases between. Germline CDR1 and CDR2: SGHRS and YFSETQ. This CDR3 spans 13 amino acids. CDR3 nucleotides: TGCGCCAGCCGCTGGGAAGGGGGCTACGAGCAGTACTTC. Protein: CASRWEGGYEQYF.

This chain links TRBV10-1 with TRBJ2-7, with D unresolved. The ends were cut back, 4 bases at V and 5 bases at J, with 15 bases in the middle. The germline V gene has CDR1 WNHNN and CDR2 SYGVQD (reference sequence). The CDR3 has 14 residues. The CDR3 bases are TGCGCCAGCAGTGTGTGGCCCCAAGGACACGAGCAGTACTTC. Translated, it gives CASSVWPQGHEQYF.

There are a few counts of this clonotype. The rearrangement uses TRBV20-1 and TRBJ1-5, with TRBD1 matching 7 bases. The germline V gene has CDR1 DFQATT and CDR2 SNEGSKA (reference sequence). The CDR3 runs 12 residues. With 6 bases clipped from V and 7 bases from J, the junction kept 6 bases outside the gene matches. CDR3: CSAVTGTQPQHF. The CDR3 coding sequence is TGCAGTGCCGTGACAGGGACCCAGCCCCAGCATTTT.

This clonotype was picked up one time. The chain has TRBV21-1 and TRBJ2-3; the table's D gene call, TRBD1, was not cross checked with the DNA. TRBV21-1 is a documented pseudogene. CDR3 length: 17 residues. The CDR3 nucleotides are TGTGCCAGCACCCCCAACGTCCCGGGGGGCGGATCAGATACGCAGTATTTT. This sequence encodes CASTPNVPGGGSDTQYF.

Points on this clonotype: A much larger clone sits a single nucleotide away, making a read error possible. The chain combines TRBV6-4 with TRBJ2-1; 10 bases map to TRBD1. The CDR3 is made up of 15 amino acids. The V gene's germline CDR1 is MRHNA and CDR2 SNTAGT. The J segment lost 5 bases and the V segment lost 5 bases, leaving 6 bases of the junction unmatched. The chain's CDR3 is CASSSGTGANNEQFF. The DNA for the CDR3 is TGTGCCAGCAGTTCCGGGACAGGGGCCAACAATGAGCAGTTCTTC.

With respect to this clonotype: One end of the junction is discordant with germline, which a read error may explain. The chain uses TRBV20-1 and TRBJ1-2; no clear D. Germline lookup yields CDR1 DFQATT and CDR2 SNEGSKA (reference sequence). This CDR3 contains 13 residues. The CDR3 sequence: CSARDGINYGYTF. The CDR3 DNA sequence: TGCAGTGCCAGAGATGGAATTAACTATGGCTACACCTTC.

J is TRBJ2-7 and V is TRBV6-2 or TRBV6-3; 9 bases are shared with TRBD2. Germline CDR1 reads MNHEY; CDR2 reads SVGEGT. The CDR3 is 16 amino acids. J lost 4 bases, V lost 2 bases, and 9 bases had no gene match. The CDR3 is CASSYPQLAGAYEQYF. CDR3 in DNA: TGTGCCAGCAGTTACCCACAACTAGCGGGCGCGTACGAGCAGTACTTC.

This chain links TRBV12-3 or TRBV12-4 with TRBJ1-6; D uncertain. The length of the CDR3 is 12 residues. V shed 3 bases and J shed 11 bases, with 8 bases lying between them. CDR3 DNA: TGTGCCAGCAGTTTTCATGTGGCACCCCTCCACTTT. It encodes CASSFHVAPLHF.

In this sample, this clonotype turned up a few times. The chain carries TRBV27 and TRBJ2-5; no firm D call. The CDR3 is 8 residues long. The V gene lost 6 bases and the J gene lost 13 bases, with 6 bases spanning the gap. CDR1 and CDR2 from the germline V gene are MNHEY and SMNVEV (reference sequence). CDR3 DNA sequence: TGTGCCAGCAGATTTCCGTACTTC. As protein: CASRFPYF.

The table lists this clonotype with a few counts. This chain uses TRBV29-1 with TRBJ2-7; D not certain. Trimming took off 4 bases at V and 4 bases at J, with 11 bases between the two ends. This CDR3 region has 12 residues. The germline V gene encodes CDR1 SQVTM and CDR2 ANQGSEA. As DNA, the CDR3 is TGCAGCGTTGTCGGCGAGGTGTACGAGCAGTACTTC. Its protein product is CSVVGEVYEQYF.

The chain is built from TRBV27 and TRBJ2-2; weak D call: TRBD2 (7 bases). Germline V lookup: CDR1 MNHEY, CDR2 SMNVEV (reference sequence). Trimming shortened V by 6 bases and J by 3 bases, and 11 bases separated the two germline ends. The CDR3 is 14 residues long. The CDR3 nucleotides read TGTGCCAGCAGGAGGGAGGGGGACACCGGGGAGCTGTTTTTT. It is translated as CASRREGDTGELFF.

The chain couples TRBV12-3 or TRBV12-4 to TRBJ2-5, with D maybe TRBD2 (6 bases). The CDR3 contains 15 residues. V was trimmed by 3 bases and J by 4 bases, leaving 15 bases between them. The CDR3 DNA follows: TGTGCCAGCAGTTTTTCTGGGGGGTGGCGAGAGACCCAGTACTTC. Translated: CASSFSGGWRETQYF.

The J gene is TRBJ2-2, the V gene TRBV5-1, with D possibly TRBD2 on 6 matching bases. Germline V gene lookup returns CDR1 SGHRS and CDR2 YFSETQ. The ends were cut back, 4 bases at V and 5 bases at J, with 15 bases in the middle. The CDR3 totals 15 residues. CDR3 region: CASSQEGLSTGELFF. Written as DNA, the CDR3 is TGCGCCAGCAGCCAGGAGGGCCTATCAACCGGGGAGCTGTTTTTT.

This clonotype was observed a handful of times. CDR3 bases: TGTGCCATCAGTGAGTTAACAGGGGGGTCCTACGAGCAGTACTTC. Encoded protein: CAISELTGGSYEQYF. The chain joins TRBV10-3 to TRBJ2-7; 8 bases are a match to TRBD1. Trimming cost V 1 base and J 1 base; bases outside gene matches: 3. In germline, CDR1 is ENHRY, CDR2 SYGVKD. The CDR3 consists of 15 residues.